The T cell receptor (beta chain) under discussion was sequenced for a study (dated by TCRdb to the mid-2010s). Describing the broader study: The study set out to test whether tumor-infiltrating Tregs in breast cancer get recruited from blood Tregs or are instead converted in situ from other CD4+ T cell subsets. The investigation overall reported the following: The greatest overlap of tumor-infiltrating Treg TCR alpha and beta sequences was with tumor naive CD4+ T cells, followed next by blood naive CD4+ T cells. Rather than covering whole repertoires, validation in the larger cohort was restricted to a single TCR beta V-J rearrangement. In terms of TCR gene usage, tumor memory CD4+ T cells clustered together with blood and lymph node memory CD4+ cells, as well as with lymph node naive CD4+ cells.

By share, this clonotype ranks as medium-sized (0.01 to 0.1%). Its antigen remains unidentified. The record has no base qualities; no much larger clone is one base away. To purify naive CD4+ T cells, the Miltenyi Naive CD4+ T Cell Isolation kit was used, and CD25 microbeads served to deplete Tregs. Tregs, naive and memory CD4+ T cells from tumor, blood and ipsilateral draining lymph nodes of about five breast cancer patients underwent full-length TCR alpha and beta sequencing. Tumor tissue and lymph nodes obtained from ipsilateral axillary dissection were perfused with PBS, minced and then digested with collagenase I and hyaluronidase. Sorted cell populations were confirmed by FACS to exceed 90% purity. The CDR3 runs 13 residues from the cysteine to the phenylalanine. The sequence is cut down to CDR3 DNA, 39 bases in frame from base 1. After removal of 8 bases from V and 8 bases from J, the junction retains 7 bases not matched to a gene. According to the germline V gene, CDR1 reads LGHNA and CDR2 reads YNFKEQ.

Full-length TCR variable regions were amplified by 5' RACE PCR with constant-region reverse primers, followed by semi-nested PCR with Nested Universal Primer A. Using the ReliaPrep RNA Cell Miniprep System, total RNA was extracted, and the SMARTer RACE 5'/3' Kit was then used to reverse transcribe the RNA into 5'RACE-ready cDNA. Full-length TCR alpha and beta libraries were barcoded with multiplex adaptors and sequenced on an Illumina MiSeq. Turning to the authors' computational methods: Sequencing data were pooled across the five patients for each of nine subset-tissue groups and compared by unsupervised clustering of TCR gene usage. The Morisita-Horn index was used to calculate repertoire similarity, with shared sequences weighted according to their contribution to each repertoire. TCRdb ran its own pipeline on the public reads, namely fastp trimming at Q25 and MiXCR clone calling, and kept in-frame beta chains. A single entry per CDR3 protein holds the most common genes and DNA from its merged rows. The V and J calls were determined by TCRdb, not by the authors. For this sample the table gives tens of thousands of distinct CDR3 sequences, of which roughly 33% were detected only once. The ten largest clonotypes hold 2.2% of the sample.

Sequencing used tumor-infiltrating naive CD4+ T cells sorted from the breast tumor. Explained via the paper, the cell subset or site label denotes: naive CD4+ T cells, CD4+CD45RA+CD25-. The chain is made from TRBV4-2 and TRBJ2-1; TRBD2 aligns with 9 central bases. The TCR comes from a female donor with breast cancer. CDR3 region: CASRSGRRDEQFF. The DNA reads as follows: TGTGCCAGCCGGAGCGGGAGGAGGGATGAGCAGTTCTTC.